The following is a T cell receptor beta chain sequence with its context. The antigen it binds to is not known. Base qualities are not recorded, but no much larger clone differs from it by a single base. From a lookup of the germline V gene, CDR1 and CDR2 are KGHSH and LQKENI. Reading from cysteine to phenylalanine, the CDR3 counts 14 amino acids. Here the CDR3 DNA is all that survives: 42 bases in frame from base 1. Between the V and J ends, shortened by 2 bases and 1 base respectively, the junction contains 8 bases. This entry belongs to a study of a mutant IDH1 vaccine in newly diagnosed glioma (dated by TCRdb to the early 2020s). Context from the whole study: Across visits V03 through V10, patients got a total of eight vaccinations, given in weeks 1, 3, 5, 7, 11, 15, 19 and 23. Vaccination began 4-6 weeks after radiotherapy alone, or alongside temozolomide cycles in the chemotherapy-containing groups. Of the approximately 33 treated patients, roughly 60% were male and roughly 40% were female, and a mean age of 40.4 years was recorded. Before enrollment, patients had received standard therapy of radiotherapy alone, temozolomide alone, or radiochemotherapy with temozolomide; most received the combination. Peripheral blood was collected at six visits: V03 (baseline), V05, V07, V10, V12 and V13. For exploratory analyses, longitudinal TCRB deep sequencing was carried out in roughly 23 treated patients wherever samples were available. The full study reports these points: The authors stated that sample limitations prevented analyses of patient blood samples from being reproduced. Selection of PBMC samples for TCRB deep sequencing was based on availability. Changes in the top peripheral T cell clonotypes picked up by TCRB sequencing did not appear to be linked to pseudoprogression. Vaccine-induced immune responses across multiple MHC alleles were detected in approximately 94% of patients.

What this sample's time point label stands for: week 5, during vaccination. Each vaccine dose, consisting of 300 ug of a 20-mer mutant IDH1 peptide in Montanide, was administered subcutaneously with topical imiquimod. Donors had newly diagnosed WHO grade 3 or 4 IDH1-mutant astrocytomas with loss of nuclear ATRX. The samples were drawn from NOA16, a multicentre, single-arm, open-label phase I trial in Germany that tested a mutant IDH1 peptide vaccine in humans for the first time. Genomic DNA for TCRB sequencing was extracted from EDTA blood using the DNeasy Blood and Tissue Kit. The library was obtained by the immunoSEQ multiplex PCR assay. Rearranged TCR beta chain sequences were amplified using the hsTCRB Kit according to the manufacturer's protocol. Sequencing of TCRB libraries was carried out on an Illumina MiSeq. The published analysis was carried out like this. Demultiplexing, trimming and gene mapping were performed with the kit vendor's proprietary platform. What TCRdb holds here is the immuneACCESS table cut down to in-frame rearrangements. Part of the clones is not present; checked against another copy, under half of the missing clones reflect an unresolved V gene, and the others are unexplained. The V and J calls and clone size come from that table; D and trimming were worked out from the DNA. Present in this sample are 30,000 to 45,000 clones, about 89% of which were seen just once. Approximately 2.4% of the sample comes from the top ten.

The V and J segments used are TRBV18 and TRBJ1-1; a confident D gene designation cannot be given. The receptor was derived from a man over 45 with glioma. The source material was PBMCs, sampled from a glioma patient whose treatment included an IDH1 peptide vaccine. The CDR3 in this case is CASSPGSRNTEAFF. The nucleotide sequence is TGTGCCAGCTCACCAGGATCTAGGAACACTGAAGCTTTCTTT.